This TCR beta chain was documented in a study of T cell repertoires in ileal Crohn's disease. Background on the study: Every patient was operated on for stricturing (approximately 60%) or penetrating (roughly 39%) complications. Postoperative therapy was given to about half: 11 thiopurines, roughly 18 anti-TNF agents.

TCRdb keeps only in-frame clones here, not all; method: immunoSEQ multiplex PCR. The sample comprises almost 15,000 clones, around 72% of which are singletons, and under 5% rests with the top ten. The time point denotes: neoterminal ileum biopsy at postoperative endoscopy, about 6 months after surgery. Whole-study findings and limits: Mucosal expansions were suggested to be mainly CD8 T cells. Endoscopy was done a median roughly 6.9 months after surgery.

V lost 7 bases, J lost 10 bases, and 7 bases stayed unmatched. CDR3 length: 14 residues. Germline V gene sequence: CDR1 MNHEY, CDR2 SVGAGI. Regarding this clone: Antigen specificity is unknown.

The origin of this receptor is an adult with Crohn's disease. V is TRBV6-5 and J is TRBJ1-6; 10 bases match TRBD1. Sequencing was carried out using ileal tissue. Here the CDR3 DNA reads TGTGCCAGCACCCGGACAGGGGGGCACTCACCCCTCCACTTT. It specifies CASTRTGGHSPLHF.